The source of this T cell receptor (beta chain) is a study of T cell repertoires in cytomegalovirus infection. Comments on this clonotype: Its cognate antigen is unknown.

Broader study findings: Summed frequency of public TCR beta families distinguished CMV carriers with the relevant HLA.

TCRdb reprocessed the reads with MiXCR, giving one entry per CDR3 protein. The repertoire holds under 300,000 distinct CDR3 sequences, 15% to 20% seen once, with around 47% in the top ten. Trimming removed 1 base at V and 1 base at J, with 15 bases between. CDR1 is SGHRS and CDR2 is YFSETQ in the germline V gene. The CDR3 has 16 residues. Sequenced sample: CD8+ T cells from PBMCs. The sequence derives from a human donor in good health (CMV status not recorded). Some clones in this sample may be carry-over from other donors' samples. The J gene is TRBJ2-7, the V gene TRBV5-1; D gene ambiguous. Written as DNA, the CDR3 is TGCGCCAGCAGCTTGCATACATTCGGAGAGTCCTACGAGCAGTACTTC. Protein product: CASSLHTFGESYEQYF.